The present T cell receptor (beta chain) was sequenced within a study of blood T cell repertoires in COVID-19. As for the study in general: The study drew acute and convalescent COVID-19 samples from the United States, Italy and Spain.

Trimming cost V 4 bases and J 4 bases; bases outside gene matches: 7. Germline lookup yields CDR1 SGHDT and CDR2 YYEEEE. CDR3 length equals 16 residues. Using immunoSEQ multiplex PCR, the repertoire was profiled, and TCRdb retains in-frame clones only, with some absent. Of under 65,000 clones detected, 73% appear once; the ten largest clones hold roughly 14%. The specimen was peripheral blood. This receptor was taken from an older woman with acute or convalescent COVID-19. This sequence joins TRBV5-6 and TRBJ2-1; 11 bases match TRBD2. CDR3 sequence reads: CASSPLGLADYNEQFF. In DNA, the CDR3 is TGTGCCAGCAGCCCCCTGGGACTAGCGGATTACAATGAGCAGTTCTTC.